The sequence of this TCR beta chain was determined in a study of blood T cell repertoires in COVID-19. Background on the study: Whether acute or convalescent, the COVID-19 samples came from the United States, Italy and Spain.

The protocol was immunoSEQ multiplex PCR, while the TCRdb copy is restricted to in-frame clones and leaves out a portion. The sample consists of 200,000 or so clones, about 88% of them appearing once. V gave up 0 bases and J gave up 0 bases, with 9 bases separating them. This CDR3 contains 15 residues. Germline lookup yields CDR1 MNHEY and CDR2 SVGEGT. The origin of this receptor is an older man with active or convalescent COVID-19. Sequencing input: peripheral blood. The chain links TRBV6-2 or TRBV6-3 to TRBJ2-7, with D perhaps matching TRBD2 (6 bases). This CDR3 reads CASSYSGGYSYEQYF. DNA for the CDR3: TGTGCCAGCAGTTACTCGGGGGGATACTCCTACGAGCAGTACTTC.